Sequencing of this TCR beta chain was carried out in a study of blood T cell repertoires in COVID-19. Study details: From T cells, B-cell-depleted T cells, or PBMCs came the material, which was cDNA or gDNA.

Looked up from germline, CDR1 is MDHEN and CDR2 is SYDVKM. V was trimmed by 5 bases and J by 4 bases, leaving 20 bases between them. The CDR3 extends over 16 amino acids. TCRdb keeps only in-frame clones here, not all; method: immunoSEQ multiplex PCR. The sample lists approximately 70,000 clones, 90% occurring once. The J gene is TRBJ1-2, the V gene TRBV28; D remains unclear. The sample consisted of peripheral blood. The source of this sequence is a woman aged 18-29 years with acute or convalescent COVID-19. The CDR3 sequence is CASSTNLVFAGYGYTF. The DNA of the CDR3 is TGTGCCAGCAGTACAAACTTAGTTTTTGCGGGCTATGGCTACACCTTC.